A single sample gave rise to the 2 T cell receptor beta chains below, sequenced in a study of cytotoxic CD8 clonotypes in ibrutinib-treated CLL. Libraries were prepared by immunoSEQ multiplex PCR; TCRdb keeps only in-frame clonotypes and omits some of them. The sample holds some 16,000 clones, 65% to 70% seen once. This sample comprised PBMCs, obtained before ibrutinib treatment. These receptors were collected from a human donor with chronic lymphocytic leukemia.

The chain has TRBV27 and TRBJ1-2; 8 positions match TRBD1. The germline V gene has CDR1 MNHEY and CDR2 SMNVEV (reference sequence). With V trimmed by 6 bases and J by 2 bases, 5 bases remained unmatched. The CDR3 length is 14 residues. CDR3 in amino acids: CASSPTGANYGYTF. CDR3 DNA sequence: TGTGCCAGCAGCCCGACAGGGGCCAACTATGGCTACACCTTC.

V and J are TRBV6-6 and TRBJ2-4; 10 nucleotides line up with TRBD1. This CDR3 spans 16 amino acids. Germline V gene sequence: CDR1 MNHNY, CDR2 SVGAGI (reference sequence). Trimming cost V 4 bases and J 7 bases; bases outside gene matches: 10. The DNA of the CDR3 is TGTGCCAGCAGTTCCGCCGGGACAGGGGATCAGAACATTCAGTACTTC. Protein product: CASSSAGTGDQNIQYF.